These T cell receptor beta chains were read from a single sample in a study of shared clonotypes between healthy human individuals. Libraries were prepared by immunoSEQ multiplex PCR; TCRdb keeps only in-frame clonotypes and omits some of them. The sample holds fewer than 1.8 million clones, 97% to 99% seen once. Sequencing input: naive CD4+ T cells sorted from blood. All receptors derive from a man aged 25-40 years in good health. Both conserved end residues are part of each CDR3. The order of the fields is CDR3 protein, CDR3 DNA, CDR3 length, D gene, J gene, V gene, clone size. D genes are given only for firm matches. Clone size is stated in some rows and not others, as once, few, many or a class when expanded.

CASSHPSNEQYF,TGTGCCAGCAGCCACCCGAGTAACGAGCAGTACTTC,12,NA,TRBJ2-7,TRBV7-9,NA
CASSKLAGVVNEQFF,TGTGCCAGCAGTAAACTAGCGGGAGTTGTCAATGAGCAGTTCTTC,15,TRBD2,TRBJ2-1,TRBV6-5,NA
CSVQGRVNTEAFF,TGCAGCGTACAGGGGAGGGTGAACACTGAAGCTTTCTTT,13,TRBD1,TRBJ1-1,TRBV29-1,NA
CASSLAPYEQYF,TGTGCCAGCAGCTTAGCCCCCTACGAGCAGTACTTC,12,NA,TRBJ2-7,TRBV7-2,NA
CASRDSHGYTF,TGTGCCAGCAGGGACAGCCATGGCTACACCTTC,11,NA,TRBJ1-2,TRBV6-5,NA
CASSIGLAGYYEQYF,TGTGCCAGTAGTATCGGACTAGCGGGATACTACGAGCAGTACTTC,15,TRBD2,TRBJ2-7,TRBV19,NA
CASRLVAGFYEQYF,TGTGCAAGTCGCTTAGTTGCAGGGTTCTACGAGCAGTACTTC,14,NA,TRBJ2-7,TRBV12-2,NA
CASSSQESGGYTF,TGTGCCAGCTCATCTCAAGAGTCGGGAGGCTACACCTTC,13,NA,TRBJ1-2,TRBV18,NA
CASGDRGNTEAFF,TGTGCCAGCGGGGACAGAGGAAACACTGAAGCTTTCTTT,13,TRBD1,TRBJ1-1,TRBV11-2,NA
CASSSPGANYGYTF,TGCGCCAGCAGCTCACCAGGGGCGAACTATGGCTACACCTTC,14,NA,TRBJ1-2,TRBV4-1,NA
CASSPTGTNNQPQHF,TGTGCCAGTAGTCCCACCGGGACAAACAATCAGCCCCAGCATTTT,15,NA,TRBJ1-5,TRBV19,once
CASSQILAGVTDTQYF,TGTGCCAGCAGCCAAATACTAGCGGGAGTAACAGATACGCAGTATTTT,16,TRBD2,TRBJ2-3,TRBV7-9,NA
CASSEGRVNEKLFF,TGTGCCAGCAGTGAGGGCAGGGTAAATGAAAAACTGTTTTTT,14,NA,TRBJ1-4,TRBV25-1,NA
CSVVASSYNEQFF,TGCAGCGTTGTGGCGAGCTCCTACAATGAGCAGTTCTTC,13,NA,TRBJ2-1,TRBV29-1,NA
CASSLAFIGGLPETQYF,TGTGCCAGCAGCTTGGCCTTTATTGGGGGACTACCTGAGACCCAGTACTTC,17,TRBD2,TRBJ2-5,TRBV5-6,NA
CASSAREEYNEQFF,TGTGCCAGCAGTGCCAGGGAGGAATACAATGAGCAGTTCTTC,14,NA,TRBJ2-1,TRBV6-4,NA
CASSGGPGATDTQYF,TGTGCCAGCAGCGGGGGACCCGGGGCCACAGATACGCAGTATTTT,15,NA,TRBJ2-3,TRBV9,NA
CASSGRGQDTDTQYF,TGCGCCAGCAGCGGCCGGGGACAGGACACAGATACGCAGTATTTT,15,TRBD1,TRBJ2-3,TRBV4-1,NA
CASSVSERGGMNTEAFF,TGTGCCAGCAGCGTAAGTGAAAGGGGGGGCATGAACACTGAAGCTTTCTTT,17,NA,TRBJ1-1,TRBV9,NA
CAIREGQGLGQPQHF,TGTGCCATCAGAGAAGGACAGGGGCTGGGACAGCCCCAGCATTTT,15,TRBD1,TRBJ1-5,TRBV10-3,NA
CASSQRDRDSGNTIYF,TGCGCCAGCAGCCAACGGGACAGGGACTCTGGAAACACCATATATTTT,16,TRBD1,TRBJ1-3,TRBV4-1,NA
CASSFDSYNEQFF,TGTGCCAGCAGTTTTGACAGTTACAATGAGCAGTTCTTC,13,NA,TRBJ2-1,TRBV28,once
CASSEGGSTSTDTQYF,TGTGCCAGCAGCGAGGGCGGGTCAACTAGCACAGATACGCAGTATTTT,16,NA,TRBJ2-3,TRBV9,NA
CASSPGTFPIEQYF,TGTGCCAGCAGTCCCGGGACTTTCCCCATCGAGCAGTACTTC,14,NA,TRBJ2-7,TRBV28,NA
CASSRTGPPYEQYF,TGTGCCAGCTCCCGGACAGGGCCCCCCTACGAGCAGTACTTC,14,TRBD1,TRBJ2-7,TRBV18,NA
CASSFFNSGNTEAFF,TGTGCCAGCAGCTTTTTTAATTCTGGGAACACTGAAGCTTTCTTT,15,NA,TRBJ1-1,TRBV7-2,NA
CASSSLGEGTYEQYF,TGTGCCAGCAGCTCCCTGGGTGAGGGAACCTACGAGCAGTACTTC,15,NA,TRBJ2-7,TRBV5-6,NA
CASSVEAGRGADEQYF,TGTGCCAGCAGCGTAGAGGCGGGACGGGGGGCCGACGAGCAGTACTTC,16,NA,TRBJ2-7,TRBV9,NA
CASSVGARNYEQYF,TGTGCCAGCAGCGTAGGGGCTCGAAACTACGAGCAGTACTTC,14,NA,TRBJ2-7,TRBV9,NA
CASSYSKPSGNTIYF,TGTGCCAGCAGTTACTCGAAGCCTTCTGGAAACACCATATATTTT,15,NA,TRBJ1-3,TRBV6-5,NA
CASSLVGTGAQSYEQYF,TGTGCCAGCAGCTTAGTGGGGACAGGGGCCCAATCCTACGAGCAGTACTTC,17,TRBD1,TRBJ2-7,TRBV7-2,NA
CASSPGASSASTYEQYF,TGTGCCAGCAGCCCAGGCGCCTCTAGCGCTTCGACCTACGAGCAGTACTTC,17,NA,TRBJ2-7,TRBV7-9,NA
CSGGTTTDTQYF,TGCAGCGGCGGGACTACCACAGATACGCAGTATTTT,12,TRBD2,TRBJ2-3,TRBV29-1,once